This entry describes one TCR beta chain. Germline CDR1 and CDR2: LGHDT and YNNKEL (reference sequence). This CDR3 is built from 14 residues. Deletions cut 0 bases from V and 5 bases from J, with 10 bases between. TCRdb independently ran MiXCR on the RT-PCR reads; one entry per CDR3 protein. This table has 600,000 to 850,000 distinct CDR3 sequences, around 15% appearing once. The sample is drawn from a study of response to subunit inactivated influenza vaccine. The rearrangement links TRBV3-1 to TRBJ2-5; D is ambiguous. The sequencing here drew on PBMCs from blood, taken approximately 15 days before vaccination. The TCR was taken from a man aged 45 to 65 who received an inactivated influenza vaccine. CDR3 protein: CASSQDLMTETQYF. The CDR3 DNA sequence: TGTGCCAGCAGCCAAGATTTGATGACCGAGACCCAGTACTTC.